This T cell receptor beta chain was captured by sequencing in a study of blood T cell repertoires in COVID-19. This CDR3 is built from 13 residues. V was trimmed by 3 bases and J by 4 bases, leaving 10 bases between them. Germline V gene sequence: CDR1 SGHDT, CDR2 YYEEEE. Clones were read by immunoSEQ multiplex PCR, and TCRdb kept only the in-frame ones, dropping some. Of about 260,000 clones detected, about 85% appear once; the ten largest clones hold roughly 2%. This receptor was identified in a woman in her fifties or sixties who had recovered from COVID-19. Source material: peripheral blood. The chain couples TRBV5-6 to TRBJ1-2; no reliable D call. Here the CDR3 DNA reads TGTGCCAGCAGCTCGGGATTTGGCTATGGCTACACCTTC. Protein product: CASSSGFGYGYTF.